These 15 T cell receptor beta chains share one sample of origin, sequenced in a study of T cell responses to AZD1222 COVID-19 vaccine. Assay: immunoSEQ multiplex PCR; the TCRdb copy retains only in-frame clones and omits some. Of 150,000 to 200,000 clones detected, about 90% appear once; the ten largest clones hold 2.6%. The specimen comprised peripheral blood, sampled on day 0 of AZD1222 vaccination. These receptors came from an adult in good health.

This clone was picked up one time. CDR3 protein: CASSNGPNTEAFF. In DNA form, the CDR3 reads TGTGCCAGCAGCAATGGACCGAACACTGAAGCTTTCTTT. The V call is TRBV3-1 (or the pseudogene TRBV3-2), the J call TRBJ1-1; D not certain. Germline CDR1 LGHDT, CDR2 YNNKEL (reference sequence). V was shortened by 5 bases and J by 1 base, with 8 bases between the two germline ends. The CDR3 is 13 residues long.

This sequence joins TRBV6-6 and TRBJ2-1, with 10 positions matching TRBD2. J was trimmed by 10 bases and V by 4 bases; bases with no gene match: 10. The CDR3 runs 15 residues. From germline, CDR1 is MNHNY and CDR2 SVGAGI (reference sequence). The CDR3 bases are TGTGCCAGCAGTTTCCAACCCAGAGCGGGAGGGGAGCAGTTCTTC. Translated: CASSFQPRAGGEQFF.

This chain's CDR3 is CASSPPGGTGYGYTF. The CDR3 DNA reads TGTGCCAGCTCACCCCCAGGGGGGACCGGTTATGGCTACACCTTC. The genes are TRBV18 and TRBJ1-2, with 7 bases fitting TRBD1. The CDR3 runs 15 residues. V gave up 3 bases and J gave up 5 bases; unmatched junction bases: 9. Germline CDR1 KGHSH, CDR2 LQKENI. The whole variable domain, remainder taken from reference TRBV18 and TRBJ1-2, is NAGVMQNPRHLVRRRGQEARLRCSPMKGHSHVYWYRQLPEEGLKFMVYLQKENIIDESGMPKERFSAEFPKEGPSILRIQQVVRGDSAAYFCASSPPGGTGYGYTFGSGTRLTVV.

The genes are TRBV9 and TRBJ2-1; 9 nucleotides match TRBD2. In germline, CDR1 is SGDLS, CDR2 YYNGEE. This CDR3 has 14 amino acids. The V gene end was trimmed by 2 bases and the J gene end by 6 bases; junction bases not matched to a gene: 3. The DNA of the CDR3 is TGTGCCAGCAGCGTTAGGACTAGCGCCAATGAGCAGTTCTTC. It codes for CASSVRTSANEQFF.

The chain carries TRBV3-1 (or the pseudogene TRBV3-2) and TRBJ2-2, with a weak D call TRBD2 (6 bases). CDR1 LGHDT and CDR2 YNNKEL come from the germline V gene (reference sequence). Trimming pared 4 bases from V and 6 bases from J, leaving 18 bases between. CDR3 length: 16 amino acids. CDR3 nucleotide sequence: TGTGCCAGCAGCCTCGGTCGCAATTGGGGGGCCGGGGAGCTGTTTTTT. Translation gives CASSLGRNWGAGELFF.

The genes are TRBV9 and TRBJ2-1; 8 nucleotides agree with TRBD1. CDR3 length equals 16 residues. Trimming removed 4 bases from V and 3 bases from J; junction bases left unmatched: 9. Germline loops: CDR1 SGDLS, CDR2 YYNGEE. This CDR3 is CASSTTTGARYNEQFF. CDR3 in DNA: TGTGCCAGCAGCACCACGACAGGGGCCCGCTACAATGAGCAGTTCTTC.

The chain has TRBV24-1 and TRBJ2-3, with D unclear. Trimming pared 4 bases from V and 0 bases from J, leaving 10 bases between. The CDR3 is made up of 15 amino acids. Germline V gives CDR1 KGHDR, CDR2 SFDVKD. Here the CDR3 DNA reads TGTGCCACCAGTGACCGTTATCCTAGCACAGATACGCAGTATTTT. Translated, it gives CATSDRYPSTDTQYF.

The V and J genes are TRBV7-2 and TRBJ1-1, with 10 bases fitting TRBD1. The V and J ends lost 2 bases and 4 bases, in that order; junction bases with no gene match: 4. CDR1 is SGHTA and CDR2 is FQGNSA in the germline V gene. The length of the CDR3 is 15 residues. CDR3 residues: CASSLTGTGATEAFF. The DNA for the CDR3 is TGTGCCAGCAGCTTAACCGGGACAGGGGCCACTGAAGCTTTCTTT.

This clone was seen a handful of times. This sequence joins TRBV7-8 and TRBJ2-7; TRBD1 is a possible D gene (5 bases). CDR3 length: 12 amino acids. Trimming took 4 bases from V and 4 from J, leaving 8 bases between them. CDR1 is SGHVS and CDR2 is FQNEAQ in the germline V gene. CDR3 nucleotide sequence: TGTGCCAGCAGCTCACAGGTTTACGAGCAGTACTTC. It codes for CASSSQVYEQYF.

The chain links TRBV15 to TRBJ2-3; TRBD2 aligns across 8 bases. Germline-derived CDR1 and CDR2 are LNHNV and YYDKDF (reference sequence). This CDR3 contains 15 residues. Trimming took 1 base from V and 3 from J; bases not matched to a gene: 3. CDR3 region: CATSRAGGRTDTQYF. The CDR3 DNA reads TGTGCCACCAGCAGAGCTGGCGGGAGGACAGATACGCAGTATTTT.

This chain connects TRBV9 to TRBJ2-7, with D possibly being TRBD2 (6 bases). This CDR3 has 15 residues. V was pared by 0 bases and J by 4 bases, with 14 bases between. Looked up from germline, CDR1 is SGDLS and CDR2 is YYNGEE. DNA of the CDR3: TGTGCCAGCAGCGTAGAGGTGGGAGGAGGGTACGAGCAGTACTTC. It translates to CASSVEVGGGYEQYF. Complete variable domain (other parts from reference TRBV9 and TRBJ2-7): DSGVTQTPKHLITATGQRVTLRCSPRSGDLSVYWYQQSLDQGLQFLIQYYNGEERAKGNILERFSAQQFPDLHSELNLSSLELGDSALYFCASSVEVGGGYEQYFGPGTRLTVT.

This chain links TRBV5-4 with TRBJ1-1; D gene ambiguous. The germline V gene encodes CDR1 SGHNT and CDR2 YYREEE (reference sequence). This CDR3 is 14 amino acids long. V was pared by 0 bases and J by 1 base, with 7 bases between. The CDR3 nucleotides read TGTGCCAGCAGCTTGGGCCTGCAGAACACTGAAGCTTTCTTT. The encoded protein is CASSLGLQNTEAFF.

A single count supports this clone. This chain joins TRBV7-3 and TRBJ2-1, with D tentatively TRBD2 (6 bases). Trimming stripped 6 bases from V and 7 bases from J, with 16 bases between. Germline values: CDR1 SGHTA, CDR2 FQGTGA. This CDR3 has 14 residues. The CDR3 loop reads CASSPLADSNEQFF. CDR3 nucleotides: TGTGCCAGCAGTCCTTTAGCGGATTCAAATGAGCAGTTCTTC.

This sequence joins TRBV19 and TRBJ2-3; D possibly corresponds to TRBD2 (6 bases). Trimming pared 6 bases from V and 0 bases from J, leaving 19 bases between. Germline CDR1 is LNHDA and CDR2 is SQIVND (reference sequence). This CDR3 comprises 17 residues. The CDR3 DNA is TGTGCCAGTAGCCGAAAGAGTGGAGGGGTTAGCACAGATACGCAGTATTTT. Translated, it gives CASSRKSGGVSTDTQYF.

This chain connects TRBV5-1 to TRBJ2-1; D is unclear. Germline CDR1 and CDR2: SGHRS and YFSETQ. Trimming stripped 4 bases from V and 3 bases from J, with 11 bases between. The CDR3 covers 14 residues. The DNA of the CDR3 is TGCGCCAGCAGCACGGGTCAGGTCTACAATGAGCAGTTCTTC. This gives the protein CASSTGQVYNEQFF.